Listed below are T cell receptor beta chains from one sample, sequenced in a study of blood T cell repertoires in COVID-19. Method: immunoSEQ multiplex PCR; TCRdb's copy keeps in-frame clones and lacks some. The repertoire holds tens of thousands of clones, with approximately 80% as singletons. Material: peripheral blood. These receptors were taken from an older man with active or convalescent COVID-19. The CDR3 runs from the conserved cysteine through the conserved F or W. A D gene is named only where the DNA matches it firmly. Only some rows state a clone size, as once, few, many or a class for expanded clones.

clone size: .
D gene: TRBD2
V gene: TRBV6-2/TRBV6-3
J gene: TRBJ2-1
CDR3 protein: CASSPAGVEQFF
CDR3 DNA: TGTGCCAGCAGTCCCGCGGGAGTTGAGCAGTTCTTC

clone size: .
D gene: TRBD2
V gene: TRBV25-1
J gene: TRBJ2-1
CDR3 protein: CASSESGLAGHNEQFF
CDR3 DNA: TGTGCCAGCAGTGAAAGTGGCCTAGCGGGTCACAATGAGCAGTTCTTC

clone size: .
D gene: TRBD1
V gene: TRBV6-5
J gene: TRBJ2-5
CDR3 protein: CASGPTGGFPETQYF
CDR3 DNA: TGTGCCAGCGGCCCAACAGGGGGCTTCCCGGAGACCCAGTACTTC

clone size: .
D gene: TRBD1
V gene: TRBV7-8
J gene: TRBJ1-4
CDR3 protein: CASSLGQANEKLFF
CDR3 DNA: TGTGCCAGCAGCTTGGGACAGGCTAATGAAAAACTGTTTTTT

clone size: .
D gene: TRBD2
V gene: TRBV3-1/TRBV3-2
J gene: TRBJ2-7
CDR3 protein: CASSQSRASGSNEQYF
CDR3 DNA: TGTGCCAGCAGCCAAAGCAGGGCTAGCGGGAGTAACGAGCAGTACTTC

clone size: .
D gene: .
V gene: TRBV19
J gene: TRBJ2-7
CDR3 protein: CASSYRVRTYEQYF
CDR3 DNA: TGTGCCAGTAGTTACAGGGTCCGCACCTACGAGCAGTACTTC

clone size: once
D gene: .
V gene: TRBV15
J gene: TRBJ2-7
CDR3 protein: CATSRGGDGYEQYF
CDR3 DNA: TGTGCCACCAGCAGAGGGGGGGACGGCTACGAGCAGTACTTC

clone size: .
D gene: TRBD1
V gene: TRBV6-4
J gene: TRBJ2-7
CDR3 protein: CASSVETGYEQYF
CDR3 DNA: TGTGCCAGCAGTGTTGAGACAGGGTACGAGCAGTACTTC

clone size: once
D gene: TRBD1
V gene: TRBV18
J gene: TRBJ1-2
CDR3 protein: CASSLYDRGNGYTF
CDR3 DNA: TGTGCCAGCTCGCTATACGACAGGGGTAATGGCTACACCTTC

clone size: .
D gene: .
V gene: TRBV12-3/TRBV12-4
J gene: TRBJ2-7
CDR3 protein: CASTLGGSYEQYF
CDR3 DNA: TGTGCCAGCACCCTGGGAGGAAGCTACGAGCAGTACTTC

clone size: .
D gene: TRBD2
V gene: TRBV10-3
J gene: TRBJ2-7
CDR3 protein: CAISERPSGSYEQYF
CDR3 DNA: TGTGCCATCAGTGAACGGCCTAGCGGGAGCTACGAGCAGTACTTC

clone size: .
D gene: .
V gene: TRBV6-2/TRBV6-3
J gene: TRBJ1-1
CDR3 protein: CASSRRGDTEAFF
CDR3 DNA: TGTGCCAGCAGTAGAAGGGGTGACACTGAAGCTTTCTTT

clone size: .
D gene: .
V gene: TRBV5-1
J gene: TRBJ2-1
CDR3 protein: CASSNSGTAYNEQFF
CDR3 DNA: TGCGCCAGCAGCAATAGCGGGACAGCCTACAATGAGCAGTTCTTC

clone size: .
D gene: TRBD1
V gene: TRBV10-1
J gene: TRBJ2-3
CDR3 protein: CASSGQDRVTDTQYF
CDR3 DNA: TGCGCCAGCAGTGGACAGGACAGGGTCACAGATACGCAGTATTTT